One and the same sample provided the 13 T cell receptor beta chains below, sequenced in a study of cytomegalovirus exposure and HLA in healthy donors. In the PCR, 60 Vbeta and 13 Jbeta primers were used. Method: immunoSEQ multiplex PCR; TCRdb's copy keeps in-frame clones and lacks some. The data contain about 180,000 clones, roughly 78% of them seen just once; the ten biggest clones take up under 2%. Sequencing was carried out using PBMCs. These TCRs come from a woman aged 25 to 39 in good health and CMV-seronegative.

The V gene is TRBV30, the J gene TRBJ2-3; TRBD1 matches 7 bases. CDR1 is GTSNPN and CDR2 is SVGIG in the germline V gene (reference sequence). This CDR3 contains 16 residues. The junction had 19 bases not matched to a gene; V was cut back by 3 bases and J by 10 bases. CDR3 region: CAWSAGTNFGQEAQYF. The CDR3 DNA reads TGTGCCTGGAGCGCCGGGACAAATTTTGGACAGGAGGCGCAGTATTTT.

The rearrangement links TRBV30 to TRBJ2-5, with D possibly matching TRBD2 (6 bases). V lost 0 bases and J lost 5, with 28 bases in between. Germline V gene lookup returns CDR1 GTSNPN and CDR2 SVGIG (reference sequence). The CDR3 covers 19 residues. CDR3 sequence reads: CAWSVRGAISGGVGETQYF. The DNA of the CDR3 is TGTGCCTGGAGTGTACGCGGGGCAATAAGTGGAGGGGTGGGGGAGACCCAGTACTTC. The full variable domain, completed using reference TRBV30 and TRBJ2-5, is SQTIHQWPATLVQPVGSPLSLECTVEGTSNPNLYWYRQAAGRGLQLLFYSVGIGQISSEVPQNLSASRPQDRQFILSSKKLLLSDSGFYLCAWSVRGAISGGVGETQYFGPGTRLLVL.

The V gene is TRBV29-1, the J gene TRBJ1-2; D is possibly TRBD1 (6 bases). This CDR3 region has 13 residues. V lost 7 bases and J lost 4, with 16 bases in between. CDR1 is SQVTM, CDR2 ANQGSEA, per germline. CDR3 nucleotides: TGCAGCGGTGTTACAGGGAGGGGCTATGGCTACACCTTC. Its protein product is CSGVTGRGYGYTF.

The V gene is TRBV5-8, the J gene TRBJ2-6, with D unresolved. Looked up from germline, CDR1 is SGHTS and CDR2 is YDEGEE. The CDR3 extends over 16 amino acids. The V end lost 0 bases, the J end lost 2 bases, and 9 bases lay between the germline ends. The CDR3 coding sequence is TGTGCCAGCAGCTTGGTGACTGCCCCTGGGGCCAACGTCCTGACTTTC. This encodes CASSLVTAPGANVLTF. Full variable domain (missing parts from reference TRBV5-8 and TRBJ2-6): EAGVTQSPTHLIKTRGQQATLRCSPISGHTSVYWYQQALGLGLQFLLWYDEGEERNRGNFPPRFSGRQFPNYSSELNVNALELEDSALYLCASSLVTAPGANVLTFGAGSRLTVL.

The V call is TRBV7-2, the J call TRBJ2-7, with 8 bases lining up with TRBD1. Per the germline V gene, CDR1 is SGHTA and CDR2 is FQGNSA. V trimming: 5 bases; J trimming: 7 bases; junction bases outside the gene matches: 13. The CDR3 extends over 15 amino acids. The CDR3 DNA reads as TGTGCCAGCAGCCTGAGAGGACAGGGAAGGGAAGAGCAGTACTTC. Protein: CASSLRGQGREEQYF. Complete variable domain (other parts from reference TRBV7-2 and TRBJ2-7): GAGVSQSPSNKVTEKGKDVELRCDPISGHTALYWYRQSLGQGLEFLIYFQGNSAPDKSGLPSDRFSAERTGGSVSTLTIQRTQQEDSAVYLCASSLRGQGREEQYFGPGTRLTVT.

The table lists this clone with a count of one. The J gene is TRBJ1-6, the V gene TRBV4-2, with D hard to call. Per germline, CDR1 LGHNA and CDR2 YNFKEQ. CDR3 length: 14 amino acids. Trimming removed 1 base from V and 5 bases from J, with 6 bases in between. This chain's CDR3 is CASSQGSHNSPLHF. As DNA, the CDR3 is TGTGCCAGCAGCCAAGGGAGTCATAATTCACCCCTCCACTTT.

This rearrangement joins TRBV18 to TRBJ2-7; maybe TRBD1 (7 bases). Germline V gene sequence: CDR1 KGHSH, CDR2 LQKENI. Trimming took 3 bases from V and 5 from J, leaving 17 bases between them. The CDR3 runs to 15 residues. CDR3 region: CASSPGQGGFDEQYF. DNA of the CDR3: TGTGCCAGCTCACCGGGCCAGGGGGGATTTGACGAGCAGTACTTC. Based on the CDR3 plus reference TRBV18 and TRBJ2-7, the full variable domain is NAGVMQNPRHLVRRRGQEARLRCSPMKGHSHVYWYRQLPEEGLKFMVYLQKENIIDESGMPKERFSAEFPKEGPSILRIQQVVRGDSAAYFCASSPGQGGFDEQYFGPGTRLTVT.

The rearrangement joins TRBV12-5 to TRBJ2-7; TRBD2 agrees at 13 bases. Losses at the gene ends were 2 bases for V and 2 bases for J; bases not matched to a gene: 0. The V gene's germline CDR1 is LGHNT and CDR2 FRNRAP. This CDR3 contains 15 residues. The CDR3 nucleotides are TGTGCTAGTGGTTTGACTAGCGGGGGGGCCTACGAGCAGTACTTC. As protein: CASGLTSGGAYEQYF.

V usage is TRBV6-1 and J usage is TRBJ1-2; 10 bases are a match to TRBD1. V trimming: 8 bases; J trimming: 7 bases; junction bases outside the gene matches: 13. The length of the CDR3 is 15 residues. CDR1 MNHNS and CDR2 SASEGT come from the germline V gene. CDR3 region: CASQTFGTGVGGYTF. CDR3 DNA sequence: TGTGCCAGCCAAACCTTCGGGACAGGGGTTGGTGGCTACACCTTC.

DNA for the CDR3: TGCGCCAGCAGCCAAGATCTAGTCTACGAGCAGTACTTC. Amino acid sequence: CASSQDLVYEQYF. The J gene is TRBJ2-7, the V gene TRBV4-3; D not certain. V gave up 0 bases and J gave up 3 bases, with 6 bases separating them. The CDR3 is made up of 13 amino acids. The V gene's germline CDR1 is LGHNA and CDR2 YSLEER.

This clone was seen only once. The chain couples TRBV5-6 to TRBJ2-5; 11 nucleotides align to TRBD2. The J call may be wrong; the DNA end is better matched by TRBJ2-7. This CDR3 contains 15 residues. Germline V gene data show CDR1 as SGHDT and CDR2 as YYEEEE. CDR3: CASSLRLAGRYEQYF. The CDR3 region has the DNA TGTGCCAGCAGCTTAAGACTAGCGGGGAGATACGAGCAGTACTTC.

Only a few counts were recorded for this clone. The chain uses TRBV15 and TRBJ1-2; D perhaps matches TRBD1 (5 bases). Germline CDR1 and CDR2: LNHNV and YYDKDF (reference sequence). The ends were cut back, 0 bases at V and 4 bases at J, with 15 bases in the middle. CDR3 length equals 16 residues. CDR3 region: CATSRDLLAQAYGYTF. CDR3 sequence (DNA): TGTGCCACCAGCAGAGATTTATTGGCACAGGCCTATGGCTACACCTTC.

This chain links TRBV7-8 with TRBJ1-1, with D hard to call. Germline V lookup: CDR1 SGHVS, CDR2 FQNEAQ. The CDR3 is 18 residues long. Between the trimmed V and J ends, which lost 5 bases and 4 bases, there was a span of 26 bases. The CDR3 region has the DNA TGTGCCAGCAGCGCTTACCCCATAGTAGGTGTAGCGGGCACTGAAGCTTTCTTT. It specifies CASSAYPIVGVAGTEAFF. The full variable domain, completed using reference TRBV7-8 and TRBJ1-1, is GAGVSQSPRYKVAKRGQDVALRCDPISGHVSLFWYQQALGQGPEFLTYFQNEAQLDKSGLPSDRFFAERPEGSVSTLKIQRTQQEDSAVYLCASSAYPIVGVAGTEAFFGQGTRLTVV.